The 29 T cell receptor beta chains presented below share a single source sample, sequenced in a study of T-cell reconstitution after alpha-beta-depleted transplantation in children. The library targeted TCRbeta and was prepared with unique molecular identifiers. TCRdb ran MiXCR on the PCR reads and lists one entry per CDR3 protein. The repertoire holds around 30,000 distinct CDR3 sequences, with roughly 6.5% as singletons. The antigens these receptors bind are not known. Overall study results and limits: At around two months after transplant, the alpha-beta T cells were reportedly derived from several hundred expanded clones that came from non-depleted graft cells.

The input for sequencing was peripheral blood, taken 60 days after TCRalphabeta/CD19-depleted stem cell transplant. These TCRs come from a child younger than two who had a stem cell transplant for acute myeloid leukemia, so the T cells may come from the graft donor.

This clonotype was counted at least ten times. This chain joins TRBV4-3 and TRBJ1-1; 7 bases align to TRBD1. The CDR3 totals 12 residues. The germline V gene has CDR1 LGHNA and CDR2 YSLEER. The junction had 2 bases not matched to a gene; V was cut back by 3 bases and J by 7 bases. CDR3 residues: CASSHPGGEAFF. CDR3 bases: TGCGCCAGCAGCCATCCAGGGGGTGAAGCTTTCTTT.

This clonotype occurred many times. The CDR3 here is CSALTEWGTDTQYF. The CDR3 bases are TGCAGTGCTCTGACAGAATGGGGCACAGATACGCAGTATTTT. This sequence joins TRBV20-1 and TRBJ2-3; D may be TRBD1 (5 bases). The ends were cut back, 5 bases at V and 1 base at J, with 13 bases in the middle. CDR3 size: 14 residues. The germline V gene has CDR1 DFQATT and CDR2 SNEGSKA (reference sequence).

This clonotype was found many times. The gene calls are TRBV20-1 and TRBJ2-7; 7 bases are shared with TRBD2. Per germline, CDR1 DFQATT and CDR2 SNEGSKA (reference sequence). The trim removed 3 bases at V and 6 bases at J, leaving 8 bases unmatched. The CDR3 totals 13 residues. CDR3 coding DNA: TGCAGTGCTAGGGGAGGGAGGCCCGGCGAGCAGTACTTC. Protein: CSARGGRPGEQYF.

This clonotype showed up many times. V usage is TRBV29-1 and J usage is TRBJ2-3; TRBD1 aligns across 8 bases. The germline gives CDR1 SQVTM, CDR2 ANQGSEA. This CDR3 is built from 15 residues. The trim removed 4 bases at V and 1 base at J, leaving 7 bases unmatched. The CDR3 region has the DNA TGCAGCGTTGGGGATCCGGGACAGGGCACAGATACGCAGTATTTT. Protein product: CSVGDPGQGTDTQYF.

This clonotype occurred many times. V usage is TRBV18 and J usage is TRBJ2-1; 8 nucleotides line up with TRBD2. Trimming at V came to 5 bases and at J to 9 bases, leaving 6 bases not matched to a gene. The CDR3 has 13 residues. Germline CDR1 and CDR2: KGHSH and LQKENI. The CDR3 sequence is CASSMGLEVEQFF. The CDR3 DNA reads as TGTGCCAGCTCAATGGGACTAGAGGTTGAGCAGTTCTTC.

This clonotype was seen repeatedly, ten times or more. V usage is TRBV6-5 and J usage is TRBJ1-2; D not certain. The V end lost 0 bases, the J end lost 2 bases, and 13 bases lay between the germline ends. The CDR3 covers 16 residues. Germline-derived CDR1 and CDR2 are MNHEY and SVGAGI. CDR3 in amino acids: CASSYSNPTANYGYTF. As DNA, the CDR3 is TGTGCCAGCAGTTACTCGAATCCCACAGCGAACTATGGCTACACCTTC.

This clonotype was seen repeatedly, ten times or more. The chain joins TRBV2 to TRBJ2-3, with TRBD2 as a possible D gene (5 bases). Trimming stripped 6 bases from V and 5 bases from J, with 12 bases between. Germline V lookup: CDR1 SNHLY, CDR2 FYNNEI. The CDR3 sequence is 13 residues long. The CDR3 bases are TGTGCCAGCAGCGTTGACTATTTAGATACGCAGTATTTT. This gives the protein CASSVDYLDTQYF.

This clonotype was counted at least ten times. The chain uses TRBV24-1 and TRBJ2-7; no clear D gene. Germline V gives CDR1 KGHDR, CDR2 SFDVKD. Trimming stripped 4 bases from V and 3 bases from J, with 3 bases between. The CDR3 runs 11 residues. The CDR3 DNA is TGTGCCACCAGTGAAGGCTACGAGCAGTACTTC. Translating gives CATSEGYEQYF.

This clonotype has more than one count but fewer than ten. V and J are TRBV25-1 and TRBJ2-5; a possible D gene is TRBD2 (5 bases). CDR1 and CDR2 from the germline V gene are MGHDK and SYGVNS. CDR3 length: 14 residues. Trimming removed 10 bases at V and 5 bases at J, with 20 bases between. CDR3 coding DNA: TGTGCCACCTCTTGGTCTATTTGGGAGGAGACCCAGTACTTC. Translation gives CATSWSIWEETQYF.

Remarks on this clonotype: The conserved phenylalanine or tryptophan normally closing the CDR3 is absent here, so this likely arose from a read error. The chain recombines TRBV11-2 with TRBJ1-1; D is perhaps TRBD1 (6 bases). Germline CDR1 and CDR2: SGHAT and FQNNGV. This CDR3 spans 19 amino acids. Deletions cut 1 base from V and 0 bases from J, with 21 bases between. CDR3 coding DNA: TGTGCCAGCAGCTTAGTTACAGGGCAGGCCCGGGGGGTGAACACTGAAGCTTTCCTT. Translating gives CASSLVTGQARGVNTEAFL.

This clonotype was observed many times. V and J are TRBV7-9 and TRBJ2-5; 9 bases map to TRBD1. The CDR3 is 15 residues long. Per the germline V gene, CDR1 is SEHNR and CDR2 is FQNEAQ (reference sequence). The V and J ends lost 3 bases and 5 bases, in that order; junction bases with no gene match: 7. The CDR3 DNA follows: TGTGCCAGCAGCTTCCCGGGACAGGGAGCGGAGACCCAGTACTTC. As protein: CASSFPGQGAETQYF.

The table lists this clonotype with many counts. The chain has TRBV12-3 or TRBV12-4 and TRBJ2-1; TRBD2 is a possible D gene (5 bases). The CDR3 consists of 12 residues. V dropped 7 bases and J dropped 7 bases, with 11 bases sitting between them. CDR3 nucleotide sequence: TGTGCCAGCACCCCGGGGTGGAATGAGCAGTTCTTC. Protein product: CASTPGWNEQFF.

This clonotype was observed at least ten times. V is TRBV12-3 or TRBV12-4 and J is TRBJ2-1; no clear D gene. Trimming removed 3 bases from V and 4 bases from J, with 10 bases in between. This CDR3 contains 14 residues. DNA for the CDR3: TGTGCCAGCAGTTTGGTAACAGAGTACAATGAGCAGTTCTTC. Translating it yields CASSLVTEYNEQFF.

This clonotype was recorded at least ten times. The chain is built from TRBV20-1 and TRBJ2-7; the match to TRBD2 covers 10 bases. This CDR3 is built from 15 residues. CDR1 and CDR2 (germline): DFQATT, SNEGSKA (reference sequence). Trimming cost V 5 bases and J 5 bases; bases outside gene matches: 12. Here the CDR3 DNA reads TGCAGTGCTTATCCAAGGACTAGCGGTCTAGACGAGCAGTACTTC. Its translation is CSAYPRTSGLDEQYF.

The sample holds many counts of this clonotype. The chain couples TRBV6-2 or TRBV6-3 to TRBJ2-1; TRBD2 matches at 10 bases. This CDR3 has 16 residues. The germline V gene encodes CDR1 MNHEY and CDR2 SVGEGT. The V and J ends lost 4 bases and 2 bases, in that order; junction bases with no gene match: 5. The CDR3 bases are TGTGCCAGCAGTTGGGAGCGGGGGGGTCCCTACAATGAGCAGTTCTTC. Protein: CASSWERGGPYNEQFF.

The rearrangement uses TRBV12-3 or TRBV12-4 and TRBJ1-6; D gene uncertain. The ends were cut back, 2 bases at V and 9 bases at J, with 11 bases in the middle. The CDR3 covers 14 residues. The DNA for the CDR3 is TGTGCCAGCAGTTTAAGGTCGGGGAGTTCACCCCTCCACTTT. Translated: CASSLRSGSSPLHF.

This clonotype was detected only a few times. This chain links TRBV6-6 with TRBJ1-1; the D is unclear. The CDR3 loop spans 12 amino acids. Germline loops: CDR1 MNHNY, CDR2 SVGAGI (reference sequence). Deletions cut 4 bases from V and 8 bases from J, with 11 bases between. The DNA for the CDR3 is TGTGCCAGCAGTTCGACGGCCACGGAAGCTTTCTTT. Translating gives CASSSTATEAFF.

This clonotype was found many times. This rearrangement joins TRBV4-3 to TRBJ2-1; 7 bases agree with TRBD2. Germline values: CDR1 LGHNA, CDR2 YSLEER. V lost 0 bases to trimming and J lost 6 bases; unmatched junction nucleotides: 14. The CDR3 is 18 residues long. For the CDR3, the DNA is TGCGCCAGCAGCCAAGAAAAGGAAGGCGGGAGTTGGGGCAATGAGCAGTTCTTC. The encoded protein is CASSQEKEGGSWGNEQFF.

This clonotype was seen repeatedly, ten times or more. The rearrangement uses TRBV20-1 and TRBJ2-7; 8 nucleotides agree with TRBD2. V was clipped by 4 bases and J by 0 bases; unmatched bases: 8. Germline loops: CDR1 DFQATT, CDR2 SNEGSKA (reference sequence). The CDR3 totals 15 residues. CDR3: CSATPGLAGSYEQYF. CDR3 nucleotide sequence: TGCAGTGCTACCCCCGGGCTAGCGGGCTCCTACGAGCAGTACTTC.

This clonotype occurred many times. The chain carries TRBV3-1 and TRBJ1-6; no definite D call. The length of the CDR3 is 14 residues. Germline values: CDR1 LGHDT, CDR2 YNNKEL (reference sequence). V was trimmed by 5 bases and J by 8 bases, leaving 13 bases between them. The CDR3 protein is CASSSVGTDSPLHF. CDR3 sequence (DNA): TGTGCCAGCAGCTCCGTAGGAACGGATTCACCCCTCCACTTT.

Many counts were recorded for this clonotype. The chain uses TRBV5-8 and TRBJ1-3; no definite D call. Germline loops: CDR1 SGHTS, CDR2 YDEGEE. Trimming pared 1 base from V and 0 bases from J, leaving 8 bases between. This CDR3 is 15 amino acids long. The CDR3 DNA reads as TGTGCCAGCAGCTTGAGGCGGCTCTCTGGAAACACCATATATTTT. It encodes CASSLRRLSGNTIYF. Supplemented by reference TRBV5-8 and TRBJ1-3, the full variable domain reads EAGVTQSPTHLIKTRGQQATLRCSPISGHTSVYWYQQALGLGLQFLLWYDEGEERNRGNFPPRFSGRQFPNYSSELNVNALELEDSALYLCASSLRRLSGNTIYFGEGSWLTVV.

Ten or more counts support this clonotype. The CDR3 region is CATSDLDNVRDPNEQYF. For the CDR3, the DNA is TGTGCCACCAGTGATTTGGACAATGTTAGGGACCCCAACGAGCAGTACTTC. This chain links TRBV24-1 with TRBJ2-7, with D possibly called TRBD1 or TRBD2 (5 bases each). Germline CDR1 is KGHDR and CDR2 is SFDVKD. V was cut by 0 bases and J by 5 bases, with 19 bases left in between. The CDR3 runs to 17 residues.

This clonotype has at least ten counts. The rearrangement links TRBV6-6 to TRBJ2-7; 7 bases agree with TRBD2. V lost 7 bases to trimming and J lost 2 bases; unmatched junction nucleotides: 2. The CDR3 loop spans 12 amino acids. CDR1 is MNHNY and CDR2 is SVGAGI in the germline V gene (reference sequence). In DNA form, the CDR3 reads TGTGCCAGCATCGGGGGGACCTACGAGCAGTACTTC. Its protein is CASIGGTYEQYF.

This clonotype was found many times. The chain joins TRBV5-1 to TRBJ2-5; D remains ambiguous. V lost 4 bases, J lost 5 bases, and 12 bases lay in between. CDR3 length: 13 residues. Germline V gene lookup returns CDR1 SGHRS and CDR2 YFSETQ. In nucleotides, the CDR3 is TGCGCCAGCAGCCCCGCCTTCGTGGAGACCCAGTACTTC. It specifies CASSPAFVETQYF.

This clonotype was recorded at least ten times. The rearrangement links TRBV4-3 to TRBJ2-1; no firm D call. This CDR3 is built from 14 residues. V lost 3 bases and J 4 bases, leaving 10 bases between the germline ends. Per germline, CDR1 LGHNA and CDR2 YSLEER. CDR3 amino acids: CASSQVPRYNEQFF. The CDR3 DNA reads as TGCGCCAGCAGCCAGGTCCCAAGATACAATGAGCAGTTCTTC.

This clonotype was picked up many times. The rearrangement links TRBV5-1 to TRBJ2-5; D uncertain. CDR3 length equals 12 residues. Germline V gene sequence: CDR1 SGHRS, CDR2 YFSETQ. V was pared by 0 bases and J by 6 bases, with 6 bases between. The CDR3 here is CASSLARKTQYF. In DNA form, the CDR3 reads TGCGCCAGCAGCTTGGCCCGGAAGACCCAGTACTTC. The full variable domain, in which reference TRBV5-1 and TRBJ2-5 provide the parts outside the CDR3, is KAGVTQTPRYLIKTRGQQVTLSCSPISGHRSVSWYQQTPGQGLQFLFEYFSETQRNKGNFPGRFSGRQFSNSRSEMNVSTLELGDSALYLCASSLARKTQYFGPGTRLLVL.

This clonotype was seen ten or more times. The chain employs TRBV7-3 and TRBJ2-1; the match to TRBD2 covers 11 bases. CDR3 size: 18 residues. V trimming: 1 base; J trimming: 8 bases; junction bases outside the gene matches: 13. Germline-derived CDR1 and CDR2 are SGHTA and FQGTGA. CDR3 in amino acids: CASSLKPRLAGTMDEQFF. The DNA of the CDR3 is TGTGCCAGCAGCTTAAAACCGAGACTAGCGGGAACAATGGATGAGCAGTTCTTC.

Concerning this clonotype: Germline is not matched at one junction end, which may reflect a read error. This chain's CDR3 is CGSDSGGAGETQYF. The CDR3 DNA is TGTGGCAGCGATAGCGGGGGGGCTGGAGAGACCCAGTACTTC. The genes are TRBV28 and TRBJ2-5, with 11 nucleotides matching TRBD2. CDR3 size: 14 residues. Per the germline V gene, CDR1 is MDHEN and CDR2 is SYDVKM.

CDR3 coding DNA: TGCAGTGCTCCCCCCCTACTAGCAAGTGTTTGGCGAGCCGGGGAGCTGTTTTTT. Protein: CSAPPLLASVWRAGELFF. The chain links TRBV20-1 to TRBJ2-2, with D tentatively TRBD2 (6 bases). The CDR3 is 18 residues long. Germline V gives CDR1 DFQATT, CDR2 SNEGSKA (reference sequence). Trimming took off 5 bases at V and 6 bases at J, with 28 bases between the two ends.